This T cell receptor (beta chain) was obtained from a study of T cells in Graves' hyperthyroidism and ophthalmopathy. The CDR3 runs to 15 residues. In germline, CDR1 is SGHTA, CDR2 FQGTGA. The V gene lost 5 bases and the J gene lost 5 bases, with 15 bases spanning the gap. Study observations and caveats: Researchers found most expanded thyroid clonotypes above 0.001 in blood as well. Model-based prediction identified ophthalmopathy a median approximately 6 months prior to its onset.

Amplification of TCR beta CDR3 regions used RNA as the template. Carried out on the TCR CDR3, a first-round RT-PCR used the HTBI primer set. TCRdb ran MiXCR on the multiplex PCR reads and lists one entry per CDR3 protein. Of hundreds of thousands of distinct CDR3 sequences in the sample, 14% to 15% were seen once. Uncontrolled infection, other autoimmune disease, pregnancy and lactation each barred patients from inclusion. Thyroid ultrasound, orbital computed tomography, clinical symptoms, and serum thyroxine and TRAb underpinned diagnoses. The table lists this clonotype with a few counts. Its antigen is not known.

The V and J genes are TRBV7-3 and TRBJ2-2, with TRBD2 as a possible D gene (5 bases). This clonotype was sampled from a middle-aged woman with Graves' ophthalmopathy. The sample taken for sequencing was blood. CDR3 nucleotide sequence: TGTGCCAGCAGCCCCCCTGGGCTAGCAACCGGGGAGCTGTTTTTT. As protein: CASSPPGLATGELFF.